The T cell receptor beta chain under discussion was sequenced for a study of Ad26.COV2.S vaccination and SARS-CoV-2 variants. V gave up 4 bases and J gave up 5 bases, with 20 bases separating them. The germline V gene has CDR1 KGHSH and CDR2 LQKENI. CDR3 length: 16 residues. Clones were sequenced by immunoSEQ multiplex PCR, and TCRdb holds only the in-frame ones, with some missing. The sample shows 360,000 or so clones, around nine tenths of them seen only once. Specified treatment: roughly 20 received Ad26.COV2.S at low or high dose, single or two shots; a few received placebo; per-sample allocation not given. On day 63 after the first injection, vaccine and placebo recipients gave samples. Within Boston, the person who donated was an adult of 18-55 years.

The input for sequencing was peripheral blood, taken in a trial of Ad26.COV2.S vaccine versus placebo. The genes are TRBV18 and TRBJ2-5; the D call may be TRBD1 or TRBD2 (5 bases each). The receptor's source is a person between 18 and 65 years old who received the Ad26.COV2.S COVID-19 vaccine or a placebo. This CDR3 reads CASSQSHRDPRETQYF. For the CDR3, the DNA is TGTGCCAGCTCACAATCCCACCGGGACCCGAGGGAGACCCAGTACTTC.